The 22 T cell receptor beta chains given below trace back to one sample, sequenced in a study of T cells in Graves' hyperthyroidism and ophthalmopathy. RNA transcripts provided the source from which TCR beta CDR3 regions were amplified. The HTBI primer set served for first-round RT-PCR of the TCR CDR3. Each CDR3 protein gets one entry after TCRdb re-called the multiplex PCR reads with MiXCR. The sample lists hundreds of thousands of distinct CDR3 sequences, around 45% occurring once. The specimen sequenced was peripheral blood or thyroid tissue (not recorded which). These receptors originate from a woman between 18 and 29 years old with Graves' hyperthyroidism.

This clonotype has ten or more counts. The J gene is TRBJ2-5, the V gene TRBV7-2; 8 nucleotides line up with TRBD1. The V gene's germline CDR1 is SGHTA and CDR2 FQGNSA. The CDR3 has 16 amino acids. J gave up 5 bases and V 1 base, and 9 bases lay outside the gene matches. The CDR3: CASSLGGPGGDETQYF. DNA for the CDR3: TGTGCCAGCAGCTTAGGAGGGCCAGGGGGCGATGAGACCCAGTACTTC.

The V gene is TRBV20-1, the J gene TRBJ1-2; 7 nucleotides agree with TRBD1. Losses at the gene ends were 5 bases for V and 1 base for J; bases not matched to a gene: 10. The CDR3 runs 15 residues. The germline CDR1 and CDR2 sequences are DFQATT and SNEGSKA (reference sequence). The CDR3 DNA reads TGCAGTGCTCCAGGGGAGGGGGCTTTTAACTATGGCTACACCTTC. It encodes CSAPGEGAFNYGYTF.

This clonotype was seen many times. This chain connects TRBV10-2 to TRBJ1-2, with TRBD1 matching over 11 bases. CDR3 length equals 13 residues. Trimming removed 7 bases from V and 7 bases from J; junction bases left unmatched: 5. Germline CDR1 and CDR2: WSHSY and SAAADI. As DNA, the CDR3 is TGCGCCAGCACCTGGACAGGGGGCCGTGGCTACACCTTC. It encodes CASTWTGGRGYTF.

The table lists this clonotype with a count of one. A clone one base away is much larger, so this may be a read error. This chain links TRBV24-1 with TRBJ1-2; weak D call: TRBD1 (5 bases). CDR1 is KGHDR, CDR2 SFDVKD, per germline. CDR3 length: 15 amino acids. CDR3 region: CATSGTGRANYGYAF. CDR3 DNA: TGTGCCACCAGTGGTACGGGACGGGCGAACTATGGCTACGCCTTC.

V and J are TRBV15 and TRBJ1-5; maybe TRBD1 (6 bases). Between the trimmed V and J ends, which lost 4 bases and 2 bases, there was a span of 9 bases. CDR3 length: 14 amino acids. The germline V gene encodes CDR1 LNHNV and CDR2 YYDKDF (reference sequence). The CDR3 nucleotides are TGTGCCACCAGCAAAGACAGGCGCAATCAGCCCCAGCATTTT. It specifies CATSKDRRNQPQHF.

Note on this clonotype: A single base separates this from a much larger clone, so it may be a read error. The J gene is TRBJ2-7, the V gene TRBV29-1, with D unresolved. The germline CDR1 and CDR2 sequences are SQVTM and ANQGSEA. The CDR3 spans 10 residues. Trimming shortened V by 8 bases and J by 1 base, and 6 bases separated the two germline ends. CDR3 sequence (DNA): TGCAGCTTTTGGTCCTACGAGCAGTACTTC. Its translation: CSFWSYEQYF.

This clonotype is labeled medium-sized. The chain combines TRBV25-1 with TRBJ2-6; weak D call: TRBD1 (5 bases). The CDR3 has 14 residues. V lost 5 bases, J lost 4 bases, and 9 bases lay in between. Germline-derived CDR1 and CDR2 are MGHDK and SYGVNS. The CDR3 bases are TGTGCCAGCAGTCTTAAGGGGGGGGCCAACGTCCTGACTTTC. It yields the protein CASSLKGGANVLTF. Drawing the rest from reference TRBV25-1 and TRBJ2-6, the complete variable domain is EADIYQTPRYLVIGTGKKITLECSQTMGHDKMYWYQQDPGMELHLIHYSYGVNSTEKGDLSSESTVSRIRTEHFPLTLESARPSHTSQYLCASSLKGGANVLTFGAGSRLTVL.

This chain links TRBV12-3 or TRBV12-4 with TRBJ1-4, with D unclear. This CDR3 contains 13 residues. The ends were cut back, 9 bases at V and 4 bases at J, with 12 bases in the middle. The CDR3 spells CASSRAFNEKLFF. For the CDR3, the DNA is TGTGCCAGTTCTAGGGCGTTTAATGAAAAACTGTTTTTT.

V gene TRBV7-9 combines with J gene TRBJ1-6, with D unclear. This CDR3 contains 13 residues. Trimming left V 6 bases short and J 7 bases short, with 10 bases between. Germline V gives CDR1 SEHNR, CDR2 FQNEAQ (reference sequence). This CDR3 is CASRSTANSPLHF. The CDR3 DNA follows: TGTGCCAGCAGATCCACAGCGAATTCACCCCTCCACTTT.

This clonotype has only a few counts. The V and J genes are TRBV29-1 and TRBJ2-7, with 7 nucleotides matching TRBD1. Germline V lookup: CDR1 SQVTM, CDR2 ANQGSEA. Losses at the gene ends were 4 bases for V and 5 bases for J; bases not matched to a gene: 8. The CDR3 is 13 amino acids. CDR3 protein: CSVVEQGTHEQYF. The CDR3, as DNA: TGCAGCGTTGTTGAACAGGGGACACACGAGCAGTACTTC.

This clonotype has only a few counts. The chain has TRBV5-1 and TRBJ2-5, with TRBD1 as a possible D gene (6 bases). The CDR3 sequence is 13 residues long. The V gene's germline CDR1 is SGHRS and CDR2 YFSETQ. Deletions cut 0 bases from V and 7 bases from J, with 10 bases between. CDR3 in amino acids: CASSLGGPGTQYF. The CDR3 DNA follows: TGCGCCAGCAGCTTGGGGGGGCCGGGGACCCAGTACTTC.

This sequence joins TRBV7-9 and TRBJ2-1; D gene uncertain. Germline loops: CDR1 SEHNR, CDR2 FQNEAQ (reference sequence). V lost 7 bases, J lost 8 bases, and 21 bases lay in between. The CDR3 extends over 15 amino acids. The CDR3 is CASNPQQSRSDEQFF. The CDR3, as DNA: TGTGCCAGCAACCCCCAGCAGTCCCGATCGGATGAGCAGTTCTTC.

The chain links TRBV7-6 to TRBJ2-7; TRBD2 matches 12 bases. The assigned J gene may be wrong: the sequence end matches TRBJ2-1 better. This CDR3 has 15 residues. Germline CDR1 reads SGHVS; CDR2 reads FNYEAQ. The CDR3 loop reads CASSLTSGRQPEQFF. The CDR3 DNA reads TGTGCCAGCAGCTTAACTAGCGGGAGGCAGCCTGAGCAGTTCTTC.

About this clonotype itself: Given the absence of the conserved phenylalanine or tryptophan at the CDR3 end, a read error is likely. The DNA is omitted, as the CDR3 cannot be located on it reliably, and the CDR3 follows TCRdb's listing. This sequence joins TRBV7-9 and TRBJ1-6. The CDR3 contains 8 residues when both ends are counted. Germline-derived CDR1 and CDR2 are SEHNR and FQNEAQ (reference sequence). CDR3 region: CASSLEEG.

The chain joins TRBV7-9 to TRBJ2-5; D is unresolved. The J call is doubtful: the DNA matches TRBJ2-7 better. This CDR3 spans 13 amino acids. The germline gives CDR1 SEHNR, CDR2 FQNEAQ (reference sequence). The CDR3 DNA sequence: TGTGCCAGCAGCCAACCAGAATTTTACGAGCAGTACTTC. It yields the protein CASSQPEFYEQYF.

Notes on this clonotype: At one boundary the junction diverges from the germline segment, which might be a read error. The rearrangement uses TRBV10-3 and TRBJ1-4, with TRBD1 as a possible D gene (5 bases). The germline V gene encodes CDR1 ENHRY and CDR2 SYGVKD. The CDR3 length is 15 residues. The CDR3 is CASSFVGEGNEKLFF. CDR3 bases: TGTGCCAGCAGTTTTGTAGGGGAGGGCAATGAAAAACTGTTTTTT.

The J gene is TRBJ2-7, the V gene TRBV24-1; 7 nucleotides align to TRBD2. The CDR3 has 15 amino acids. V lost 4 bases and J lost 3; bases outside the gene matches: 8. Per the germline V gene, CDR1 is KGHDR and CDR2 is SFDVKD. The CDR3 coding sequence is TGTGCCACCAGTGACGCCCGGGAGGAAAACTACGAGCAGTACTTC. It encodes CATSDAREENYEQYF.

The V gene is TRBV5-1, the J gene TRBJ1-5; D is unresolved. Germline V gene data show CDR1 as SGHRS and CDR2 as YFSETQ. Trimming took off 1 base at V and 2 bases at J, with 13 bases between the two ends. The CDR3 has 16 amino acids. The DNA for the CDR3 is TGCGCCAGCAGCTTGACCGGGTCAGGCGGCAATCAGCCCCAGCATTTT. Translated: CASSLTGSGGNQPQHF.

The CDR3 nucleotides read TGTGCCAGCAGCATTACACCAGCAGAAAAACTGTTTTTT. It is translated as CASSITPAEKLFF. The chain has TRBV7-9 and TRBJ1-4, with D unresolved. The V end was cut by 5 bases, the J end by 8 bases, with 12 bases between. This CDR3 has 13 residues. Germline CDR1 is SEHNR and CDR2 is FQNEAQ (reference sequence).

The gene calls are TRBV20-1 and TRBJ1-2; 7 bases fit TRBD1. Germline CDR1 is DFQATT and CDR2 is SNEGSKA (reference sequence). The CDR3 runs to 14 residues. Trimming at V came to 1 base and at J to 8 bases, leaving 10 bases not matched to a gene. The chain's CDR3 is CSARVRQGVGGYTF. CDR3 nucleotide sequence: TGCAGTGCTAGAGTTCGGCAGGGGGTTGGGGGCTACACCTTC.

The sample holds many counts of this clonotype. The CDR3 DNA reads as TGTGCCATCAGAGAGGGGTCGAACACTGAAGCTTTCTTT. Residues: CAIREGSNTEAFF. V and J are TRBV10-3 and TRBJ1-1; a possible D gene is TRBD1 (5 bases). CDR1 and CDR2 (germline): ENHRY, SYGVKD. CDR3 length equals 13 residues. V lost 6 bases and J lost 1, with 9 bases in between.

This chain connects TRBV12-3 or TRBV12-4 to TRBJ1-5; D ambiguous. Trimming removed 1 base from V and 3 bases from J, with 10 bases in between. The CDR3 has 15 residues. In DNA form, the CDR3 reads TGTGCCAGCAGTTTAGTGTGGGGATTCAATCAGCCCCAGCATTTT. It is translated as CASSLVWGFNQPQHF.